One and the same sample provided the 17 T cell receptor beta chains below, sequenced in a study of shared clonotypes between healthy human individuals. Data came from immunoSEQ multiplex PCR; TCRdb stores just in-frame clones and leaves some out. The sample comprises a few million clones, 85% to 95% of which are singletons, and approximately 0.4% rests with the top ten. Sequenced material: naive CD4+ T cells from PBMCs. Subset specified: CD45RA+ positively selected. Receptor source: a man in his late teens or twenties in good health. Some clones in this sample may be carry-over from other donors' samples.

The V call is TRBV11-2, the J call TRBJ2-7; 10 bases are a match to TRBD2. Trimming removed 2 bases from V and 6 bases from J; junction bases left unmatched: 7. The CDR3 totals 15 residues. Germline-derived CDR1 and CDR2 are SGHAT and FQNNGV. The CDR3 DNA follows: TGTGCCAGCAGCTTAAATCCTAGCGGGAGAAGCGAGCAGTACTTC. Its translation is CASSLNPSGRSEQYF.

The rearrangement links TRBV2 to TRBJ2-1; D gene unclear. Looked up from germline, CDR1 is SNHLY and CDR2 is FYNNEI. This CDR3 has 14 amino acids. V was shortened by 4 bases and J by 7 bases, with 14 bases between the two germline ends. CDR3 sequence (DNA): TGTGCCAGCAGTGGGAGCACAGTGGAGAATGAGCAGTTCTTC. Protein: CASSGSTVENEQFF.

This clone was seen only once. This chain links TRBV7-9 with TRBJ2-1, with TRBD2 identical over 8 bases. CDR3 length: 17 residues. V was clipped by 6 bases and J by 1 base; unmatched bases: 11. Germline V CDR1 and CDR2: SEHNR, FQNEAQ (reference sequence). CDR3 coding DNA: TGTGCCAGCAGGCGATCCACTAGCGGTGGATCCTACAATGAGCAGTTCTTC. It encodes CASRRSTSGGSYNEQFF.

CDR3 nucleotide sequence: TGTGCCAGCAGCCTGGATTCGCTCTGGCCCACAACTAATGAAAAACTGTTTTTT. Translation gives CASSLDSLWPTTNEKLFF. This chain connects TRBV7-3 to TRBJ1-4, with D uncertain. This CDR3 contains 18 residues. Germline values: CDR1 SGHTA, CDR2 FQGTGA. Deletions cut 5 bases from V and 0 bases from J, with 19 bases between.

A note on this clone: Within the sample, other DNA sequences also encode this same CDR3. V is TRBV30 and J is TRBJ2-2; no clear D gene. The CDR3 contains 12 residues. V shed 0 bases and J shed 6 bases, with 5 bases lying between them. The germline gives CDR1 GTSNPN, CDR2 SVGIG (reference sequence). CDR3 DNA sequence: TGTGCCTGGAGTGTATTATCCGGGGAGCTGTTTTTT. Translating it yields CAWSVLSGELFF.

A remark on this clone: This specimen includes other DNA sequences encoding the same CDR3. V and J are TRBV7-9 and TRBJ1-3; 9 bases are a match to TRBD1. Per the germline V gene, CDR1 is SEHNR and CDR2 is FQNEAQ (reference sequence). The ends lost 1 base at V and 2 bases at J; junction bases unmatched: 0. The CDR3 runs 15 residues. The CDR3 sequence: CASSLGQGAGNTIYF. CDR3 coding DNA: TGTGCCAGCAGCTTAGGACAGGGGGCTGGAAACACCATATATTTT.

CDR3 in amino acids: CASSLAAGNTEAFF. The CDR3 DNA reads as TGTGCCAGCAGCTTGGCGGCAGGTAACACTGAAGCTTTCTTT. This rearrangement joins TRBV5-4 to TRBJ1-1; D is unclear. Looked up from germline, CDR1 is SGHNT and CDR2 is YYREEE (reference sequence). This CDR3 contains 14 residues. Deletions cut 0 bases from V and 2 bases from J, with 8 bases between.

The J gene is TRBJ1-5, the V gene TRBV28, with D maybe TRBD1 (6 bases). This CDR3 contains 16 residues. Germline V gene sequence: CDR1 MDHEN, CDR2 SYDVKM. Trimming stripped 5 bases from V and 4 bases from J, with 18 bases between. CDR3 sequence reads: CASSGPGARGNQPQHF. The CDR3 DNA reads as TGTGCCAGCAGTGGTCCGGGGGCGCGTGGGAATCAGCCCCAGCATTTT.

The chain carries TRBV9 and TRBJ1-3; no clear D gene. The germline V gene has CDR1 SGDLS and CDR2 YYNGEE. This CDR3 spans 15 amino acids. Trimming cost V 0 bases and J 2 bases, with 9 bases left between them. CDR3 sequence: CASSVDGYTGNTIYF. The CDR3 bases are TGTGCCAGCAGCGTAGACGGGTATACTGGAAACACCATATATTTT.

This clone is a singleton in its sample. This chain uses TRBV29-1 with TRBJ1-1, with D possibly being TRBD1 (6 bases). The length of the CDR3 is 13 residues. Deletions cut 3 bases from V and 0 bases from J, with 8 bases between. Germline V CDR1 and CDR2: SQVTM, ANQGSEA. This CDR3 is CSVDRGMNTEAFF. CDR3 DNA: TGCAGCGTTGACAGGGGCATGAACACTGAAGCTTTCTTT. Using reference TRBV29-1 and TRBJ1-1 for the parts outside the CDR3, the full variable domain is SAVISQKPSRDICQRGTSLTIQCQVDSQVTMMFWYRQQPGQSLTLIATANQGSEATYESGFVIDKFPISRPNLTFSTLTVSNMSPEDSSIYLCSVDRGMNTEAFFGQGTRLTVV.

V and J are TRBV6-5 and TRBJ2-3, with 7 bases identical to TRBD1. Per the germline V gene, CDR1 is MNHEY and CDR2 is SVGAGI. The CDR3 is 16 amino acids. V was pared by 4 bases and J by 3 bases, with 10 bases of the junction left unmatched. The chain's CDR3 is CASSSVPGQRTDTQYF. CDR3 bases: TGTGCCAGCAGTTCGGTCCCGGGACAGCGAACAGATACGCAGTATTTT.

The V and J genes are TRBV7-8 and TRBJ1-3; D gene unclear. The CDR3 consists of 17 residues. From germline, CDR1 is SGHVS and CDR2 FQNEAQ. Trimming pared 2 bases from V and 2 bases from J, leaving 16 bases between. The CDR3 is CASSLRWGGRTGNTIYF. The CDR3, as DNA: TGTGCCAGCAGCTTACGATGGGGTGGACGTACTGGAAACACCATATATTTT.

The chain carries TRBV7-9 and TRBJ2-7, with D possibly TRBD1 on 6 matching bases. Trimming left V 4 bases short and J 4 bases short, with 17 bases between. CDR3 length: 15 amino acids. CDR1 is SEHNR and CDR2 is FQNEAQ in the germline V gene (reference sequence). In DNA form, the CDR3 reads TGTGCCAGCAGCTCGGACAGCGCCTCTGGATACGAGCAGTACTTC. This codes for CASSSDSASGYEQYF.

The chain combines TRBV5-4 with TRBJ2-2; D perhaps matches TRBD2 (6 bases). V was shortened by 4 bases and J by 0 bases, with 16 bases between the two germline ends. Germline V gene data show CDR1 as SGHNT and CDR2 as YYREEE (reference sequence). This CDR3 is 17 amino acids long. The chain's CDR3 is CASSRAAGGANTGELFF. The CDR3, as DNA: TGTGCCAGCAGCCGGGCGGCTGGCGGGGCGAACACCGGGGAGCTGTTTTTT.

CDR3 nucleotide sequence: TGTGCCAGCAGTTCGACTCTATCCTACGAGCAGTACTTC. Its translation: CASSSTLSYEQYF. J is TRBJ2-7 and V is TRBV9; the D is unclear. The germline V gene has CDR1 SGDLS and CDR2 YYNGEE. V was shortened by 5 bases and J by 1 base, with 10 bases between the two germline ends. The CDR3 spans 13 residues.

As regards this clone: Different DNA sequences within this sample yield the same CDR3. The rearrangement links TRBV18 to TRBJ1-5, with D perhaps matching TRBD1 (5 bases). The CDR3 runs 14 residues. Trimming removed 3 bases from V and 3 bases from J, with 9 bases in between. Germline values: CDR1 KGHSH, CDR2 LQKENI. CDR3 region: CASSPDRSNQPQHF. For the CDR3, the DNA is TGTGCCAGCTCACCCGACAGATCCAATCAGCCCCAGCATTTT.

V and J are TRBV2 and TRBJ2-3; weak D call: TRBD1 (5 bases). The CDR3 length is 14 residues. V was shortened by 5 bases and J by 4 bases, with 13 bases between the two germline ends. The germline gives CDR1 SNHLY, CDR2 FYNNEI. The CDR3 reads CASSRSQGADTQYF. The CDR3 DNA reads TGTGCCAGCAGTCGAAGCCAGGGCGCAGATACGCAGTATTTT. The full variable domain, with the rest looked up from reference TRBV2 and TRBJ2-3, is EPEVTQTPSHQVTQMGQEVILRCVPISNHLYFYWYRQILGQKVEFLVSFYNNEISEKSEIFDDQFSVERPDGSNFTLKIRSTKLEDSAMYFCASSRSQGADTQYFGPGTRLTVL.